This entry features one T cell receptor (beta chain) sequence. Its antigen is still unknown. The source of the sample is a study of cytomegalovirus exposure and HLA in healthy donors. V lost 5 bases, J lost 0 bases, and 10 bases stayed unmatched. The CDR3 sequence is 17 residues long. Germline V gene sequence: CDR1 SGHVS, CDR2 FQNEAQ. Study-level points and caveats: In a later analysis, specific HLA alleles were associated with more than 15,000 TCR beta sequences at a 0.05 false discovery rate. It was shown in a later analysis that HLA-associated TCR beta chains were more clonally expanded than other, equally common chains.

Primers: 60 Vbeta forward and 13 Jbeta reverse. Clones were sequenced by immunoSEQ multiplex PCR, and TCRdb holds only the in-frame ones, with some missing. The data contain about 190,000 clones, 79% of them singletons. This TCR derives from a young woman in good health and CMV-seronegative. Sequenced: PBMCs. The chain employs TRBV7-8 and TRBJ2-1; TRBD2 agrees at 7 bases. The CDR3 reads CASSPSGTLNSYNEQFF. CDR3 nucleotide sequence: TGTGCCAGCAGCCCAAGCGGGACTCTTAACTCCTACAATGAGCAGTTCTTC.